This TCR beta chain was obtained from a study of cytomegalovirus exposure and HLA in healthy donors. PCR employed 60 Vbeta and 13 Jbeta primers. Only in-frame clones appear in the TCRdb table, and some are missing; sequencing was by immunoSEQ multiplex PCR. This sample contains tens of thousands of clones. V dropped 2 bases and J dropped 4; count of bases not matched to a gene: 3. Germline loops: CDR1 MDHEN, CDR2 SYDVKM. The CDR3 spans 15 residues. The V gene is TRBV28, the J gene TRBJ2-1, with 9 bases fitting TRBD2. The sequenced sample consisted of PBMCs. The TCR sequence derives from a man aged 50-59 years in good health and CMV-seropositive. CDR3 in DNA: TGTGCCAGCAGTTTAGGCGGGGGGGTTTACAATGAGCAGTTCTTC. This gives the protein CASSLGGGVYNEQFF.